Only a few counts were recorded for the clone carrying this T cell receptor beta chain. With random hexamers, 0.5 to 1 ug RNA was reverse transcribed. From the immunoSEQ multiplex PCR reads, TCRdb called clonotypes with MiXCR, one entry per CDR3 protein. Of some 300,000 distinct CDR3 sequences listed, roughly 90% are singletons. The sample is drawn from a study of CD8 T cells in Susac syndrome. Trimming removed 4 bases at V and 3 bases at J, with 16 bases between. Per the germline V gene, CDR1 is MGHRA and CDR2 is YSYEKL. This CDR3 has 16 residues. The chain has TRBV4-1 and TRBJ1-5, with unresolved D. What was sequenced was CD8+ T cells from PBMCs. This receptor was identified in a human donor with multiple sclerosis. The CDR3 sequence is CASSPSVAGNNQPQHF. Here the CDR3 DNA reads TGCGCCAGCAGCCCCTCAGTGGCGGGGAACAATCAGCCCCAGCATTTT.